This TCR beta chain originates from a study of cytomegalovirus exposure and HLA in healthy donors. The study, taken as a whole, reports: Some V segments could not be told apart, so they were left out, TRBV6-2 and TRBV6-3 among them. Rarity marked most TCR sequences, yet some public TCRs occurred in many donors. Donors belonging to an Asian-associated ancestry cluster reportedly showed fewer N-insertions in productive TCRs than the 666-donor mean, according to what a later analysis found. As was reported, the classifier diagnosed cytomegalovirus status with high specificity and sensitivity.

The PCR made use of 60 Vbeta and 13 Jbeta primers. Assay used: immunoSEQ multiplex PCR; TCRdb lists only in-frame clones, some missing. The table lists about 160,000 clones, approximately 80% of them singletons. With regard to this clone: Its specificity is unknown.

The germline V gene encodes CDR1 SGHDT and CDR2 YYEEEE. This CDR3 is 15 amino acids long. The trim removed 4 bases at V and 8 bases at J, leaving 7 bases unmatched. The chain joins TRBV5-6 to TRBJ2-1; 12 bases line up with TRBD2. The TCR comes from a woman between 35 and 50 years old in good health and CMV-seropositive. Sequences were obtained from PBMCs. CDR3 protein: CASSIRLAGADEQFF. Written as DNA, the CDR3 is TGTGCCAGCAGCATTCGACTAGCGGGGGCAGATGAGCAGTTCTTC.